The clone carrying this T cell receptor (beta chain) showed up just once. This sample was taken from a study of graft-versus-host responses after intestinal transplantation. The wider study: Anti-thymocyte globulin induction, then tacrolimus and steroids for 3 to 4 years, went to all recipients.

Assay: immunoSEQ multiplex PCR; the TCRdb copy retains only in-frame clones and omits some. Of some 27,000 clones listed, more than 85% are singletons. Losses at the gene ends were 4 bases for V and 5 bases for J; bases not matched to a gene: 7. Germline V lookup: CDR1 MNHGY, CDR2 SAAAGT. The CDR3 is made up of 14 amino acids. This chain uses TRBV6-8 with TRBJ1-1; 7 positions match TRBD1. This clonotype originated in a human patient who received an intestinal transplant, so some T cells may come from the graft donor. The material sequenced was PBMCs, taken 18 days after transplant. CDR3 coding DNA: TGTGCCAGCAGTTCATCGACAGGGATTACTGAAGCTTTCTTT. The encoded protein is CASSSSTGITEAFF.